These T cell receptor beta chains were read from a single sample in a study of blood T cells in healthy people across ages. TCRdb re-analysed the 5' RACE reads in MiXCR, keeping a single row per CDR3 protein. In the table there are approximately 1.5 million distinct CDR3 sequences, 30% to 40% of which are singletons. Sequencing used blood. Receptors were obtained from a woman aged 30 to 39 in good health. The CDR3 runs from the conserved cysteine through the conserved F or W. A D gene is named only where the DNA matches it firmly. A clone size is listed for some rows: how often the clone was seen (once, few, many), or a class if it is expanded.

d_gene,j_gene,v_gene,abundance,CDR3nt,CDR3aa
TRBD1,TRBJ1-5,TRBV12-3/TRBV12-4,few,TGTGCCAGCAGTTACTCCAGACAGGGGGGCAATCAGCCCCAGCATTTT,CASSYSRQGGNQPQHF
NA,TRBJ2-7,TRBV5-1,few,TGCGCCAGCAGCCGGCCGGACCGCCCATACGAGCAGTACTTC,CASSRPDRPYEQYF
TRBD1,TRBJ2-5,TRBV5-1,NA,TGCGCCAGCAGCTTGGAAGGACAGGGGGCGGGAGAGCAGTACTTC,CASSLEGQGAGEQYF
TRBD2,TRBJ2-4,TRBV20-1,NA,TGCAGTGCTCACGGACTAGCGGGGATCGAGGAGCAGTACTTC,CSAHGLAGIEEQYF
NA,TRBJ2-5,TRBV3-1,NA,TGTGCCAGCAGCCCCGCTAGTAATCGAGAGACCCAGTACTTC,CASSPASNRETQYF
NA,TRBJ1-2,TRBV20-1,NA,TGCAGTGTCACAGACCCTTTTTCGGAGCTGAGGAACTATGGCTACACCTTC,CSVTDPFSELRNYGYTF
TRBD1,TRBJ1-5,TRBV6-1,few,TGTGCCAGCAGTGAAGCGGGGACAGGGGGCCGTCAGCCCCGGCATTTT,CASSEAGTGGRQPRHF
NA,TRBJ2-7,TRBV12-3/TRBV12-4,NA,TGTGCCAGCAGTCATTCAGACAGGAGCTCCTACGAGCAGTACTTC,CASSHSDRSSYEQYF
NA,TRBJ1-5,TRBV6-2/TRBV6-3,NA,TGTGCCAGCCTCTCAGCCGCCTTGGGCAATCAGCCCCAGCATTTT,CASLSAALGNQPQHF
NA,TRBJ2-4,TRBV7-9,few,TGTGCCAGCAGCTTCGGGACTCCGACACAGTACTTC,CASSFGTPTQYF
TRBD1,TRBJ2-7,TRBV6-6,NA,TGTGCCAACAGTACAGGGGGCTTGTACGAGCAGTACTTC,CANSTGGLYEQYF
TRBD1,TRBJ1-2,TRBV10-3,few,TGTGCCATCCATGGGACAGCCTACTATGGCTACACCTTC,CAIHGTAYYGYTF
NA,TRBJ2-5,TRBV20-1,NA,TGCAGTGCTAGAGATGGTGACCCCCAAGAGACCCAGTACTTC,CSARDGDPQETQYF
TRBD1,TRBJ2-7,TRBV7-9,NA,TGTGCCAGCAGCTCACACCCGGACAGGGCCTCCTACGAGCAGTACTTC,CASSSHPDRASYEQYF
NA,TRBJ2-5,TRBV6-1,NA,TGTGCCAGCAGGGCTGAAGTCCAGACCCAGTACTTC,CASRAEVQTQYF
NA,TRBJ1-2,TRBV11-2,NA,TGTGCCAGCAGCTTACCGAAAAGCGGGGGTGAGGACTATGGCTACACCTTC,CASSLPKSGGEDYGYTF
NA,TRBJ2-7,TRBV20-1,few,TGCAGTGCTCCCGGGGACTTAGCGGAGCAGTACTTC,CSAPGDLAEQYF
NA,TRBJ2-3,TRBV4-1,NA,TGCGCCAGCAGCCAAGAATGGGTCGGGGAGGCAGATACGCAGTATTTT,CASSQEWVGEADTQYF
TRBD2,TRBJ2-7,TRBV12-3/TRBV12-4,NA,TGTGCCAGCAGTGGGAGCGGGAGAAGTAGAAACGAGCAGTACTTC,CASSGSGRSRNEQYF
NA,TRBJ2-7,TRBV20-1,few,TGCAGTGCTAGCAAACCCAGGACTACCACCTACGAGCAGTACTTC,CSASKPRTTTYEQYF
TRBD1,TRBJ1-4,TRBV7-9,NA,TGTGCCAGCAGTCCGAGGGGGCCGACTAATGAAAAACTGTTTTTT,CASSPRGPTNEKLFF
TRBD1,TRBJ1-2,TRBV3-1,NA,TGTGCCAGCAGCCAGACAATTGGACAGGGCGGCTATGGCTACACCTTC,CASSQTIGQGGYGYTF